What follows describes a single T cell receptor beta chain. This CDR3 comprises 15 residues. V shed 3 bases, J shed 7 bases, and the junction held 4 bases outside the gene matches. Germline V gives CDR1 SGDLS, CDR2 YYNGEE. The sample comes from a study of blood T cell repertoires in COVID-19. Study context: Italy, Spain and the United States were the sources of the convalescent and acute COVID-19 samples. Nucleic acid was either cDNA or gDNA, and it came from T cells, B-cell-depleted T cells, or PBMCs.

As originally analysed: Amplification with reference gene primers provided the estimates of nucleated cell counts. TCRdb's table, derived via immunoSEQ multiplex PCR, lists solely in-frame clones and lacks some. V and J calls and clone size are as listed in that table; D and trimming were resolved from the DNA. The repertoire holds about 280,000 clones, with around 90% as singletons. The chain joins TRBV9 to TRBJ1-6; 10 bases match TRBD1. Material: peripheral blood. The sequence derives from a man between 18 and 35 years old with active or convalescent COVID-19. The CDR3 spells CASSDGTGVNSPLHF. Written as DNA, the CDR3 is TGTGCCAGCAGCGACGGGACAGGGGTAAATTCACCCCTCCACTTT.